Sequencing of this T cell receptor beta chain was carried out in a study of response to subunit inactivated influenza vaccine. This clonotype has a count of ten or more. Each CDR3 protein gets one entry after TCRdb re-called the RT-PCR reads with MiXCR. The sample lists roughly 190,000 distinct CDR3 sequences; approximately 12% were seen once. These data were also filed under a second study, of T cells expressing NK-cell markers. That study adds: It was by 5'RACE template switching with UMIs that TCR beta cDNA was made. It was from sorted CD3+CD56+NKG2C+, CD3+CD56+NKG2C- and CD3+CD56-NKG2C+ T cells that TCR beta repertoires came. In several experiments, sorting was confined to alpha-beta TCR T cells through use of an anti-gamma-delta TCR antibody. Researchers report these clonotypes also headed the CD3+CD56-NKG2C+ fraction in several donors. No clear determination of HCMV specificity was made for expanded NKG2C+ T cell clones.

The sample was CD8+ T cells sorted from PBMCs, taken 12 days after vaccination. This clonotype was obtained from a man in his fifties who received an inactivated influenza vaccine.

This chain's CDR3 is CASSAGQGLWNTGELFF. The CDR3 DNA reads TGTGCCAGCAGTGCGGGACAGGGGCTTTGGAACACCGGGGAGCTGTTTTTT. The chain uses TRBV27 and TRBJ2-2; 10 positions match TRBD1. The ends lost 5 bases at V and 1 base at J; junction bases unmatched: 7. Germline CDR1 and CDR2: MNHEY and SMNVEV (reference sequence). The CDR3 spans 17 residues.